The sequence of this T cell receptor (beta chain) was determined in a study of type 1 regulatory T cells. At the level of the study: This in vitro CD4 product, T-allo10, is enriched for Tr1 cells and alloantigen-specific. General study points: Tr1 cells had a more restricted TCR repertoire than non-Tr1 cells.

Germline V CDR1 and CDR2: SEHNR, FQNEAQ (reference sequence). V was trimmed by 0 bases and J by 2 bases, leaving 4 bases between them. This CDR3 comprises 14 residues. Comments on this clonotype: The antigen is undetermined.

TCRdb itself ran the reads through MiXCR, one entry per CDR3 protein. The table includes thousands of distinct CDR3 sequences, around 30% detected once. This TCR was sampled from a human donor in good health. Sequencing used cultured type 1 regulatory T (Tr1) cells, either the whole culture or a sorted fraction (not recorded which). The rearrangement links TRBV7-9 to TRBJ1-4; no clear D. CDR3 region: CASSLAGTNEKLFF. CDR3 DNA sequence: TGTGCCAGCAGCTTAGCAGGGACTAATGAAAAACTGTTTTTT.